A single T cell receptor beta chain is shown here with its context. There are many counts of this clonotype. Its antigen specificity is not known. No much larger clonotype is one base removed from it; base qualities were not supplied. The sample originates from a study of neurological immune-mediated disorders (dated 2019 in TCRdb). For the wider study: The study compared peripheral blood TCR-beta repertoires of HTLV-I-associated myelopathy (HAM/TSP) patients, multiple sclerosis patients and healthy controls using UMI-based sequencing. The roughly 100 TCR-beta libraries covered PBMC samples along with longitudinal samples, technical triplicates, and paired sorted CD4+ and CD8+ T-cell subsets. Each longitudinal HAM/TSP and healthy donor was sampled at 3 time-points spaced at about 3-40 month intervals. Of the 68 subjects in the cohort, around 15 were HAM/TSP patients, about 34 were multiple sclerosis patients, and around 20 were healthy controls.

Cut back by 3 bases and 4 bases, the V and J ends lie 16 bases apart. From the cysteine through the phenylalanine, the CDR3 covers 15 amino acids. Only the CDR3 part of the read is kept: 45 bases, read in frame from the first base. The germline V gene (reference sequence) provides CDR1 MNHEY and CDR2 SMNVEV. cDNA was synthesized by template-switch 5'RACE using a primer carrying a 10-nucleotide random unique molecular identifier by which each TCR transcript was tagged. Every sequencing run covered 15-18 subjects and yielded more than 180 million TCR-beta sequences. The RNeasy kit was used for extraction of total RNA. Using the KAPA Real-time Library Amplification kit, TCR-beta VDJ regions were amplified with primers for the TCR constant region and the 5'RACE anchor. A first PCR added sample indexes and Illumina adaptors, after which a second PCR increased the library yield. The roughly 650 bp TCR product was size-selected on a 2% E-gel SizeSelection system after Ampure bead purification. Before pooling, library quality was checked on a Bioanalyzer, concentration was measured with Qubit, and libraries were quantified with the Kapa Library Quantification kit. An Illumina HiSeq 2500 was used to sequence the libraries paired-end at 2 x 150 bp. To increase sequence diversity, roughly 24-30% phiX was spiked into each library pool. On the study's bioinformatics: The quality-filtered reads were processed with the UMI-based MiGEC pipeline, whose error correction step removed more than 80% of the raw TCR sequences. VDJ genes were aligned to IMGT germline references, and clonotypes were defined by unique CDR3 amino acid sequence plus V-J genes. Clonal expansion, Shannon diversity and CDR3 relatedness (CalcPairwiseDistances, ClusterSamples) were evaluated with VDJtools, and phylogenetic trees were built with CLCbio workbench. Using coefficient-of-variation modelling across technical triplicates, the study counted a clone as expanded if it had at least 8 unique UMIs. TCRdb redid the processing of the public reads, applying fastp at Q25 and MiXCR, and retained in-frame beta chains. Duplicate CDR3 protein sequences are folded into a single record with the most common DNA and genes. The V and J calls reflect TCRdb's pipeline rather than the authors' work. This sample comprises 57,000 or so distinct CDR3 sequences, about 10% of them detected only once. The top ten hold roughly an eighth of the sample.

What the research found in general, with its limitations: TCR clonal expansion was highest in HAM/TSP patients and lowest in MS patients, with MS patients falling below even healthy controls. No identical CDR3 amino acid sequences were found to be shared among expanded clones across subjects, suggesting that TCR-beta repertoires were private in all groups.

The sample's time point label is to be understood as: longitudinal time-point 2. The healthy controls were volunteers from blood banks in Maryland, USA. Libraries from unsorted PBMCs were made from 2 million PBMCs kept in RNAlater at -80 degrees C until RNA extraction. Peripheral blood underwent Ficoll-Hypaque density gradient centrifugation to isolate PBMCs, which were then cryopreserved in liquid nitrogen. Sequencing was performed on PBMCs. This chain joins TRBV27 to TRBJ2-7; the D region possibly corresponds to TRBD2 (6 bases align). This receptor was taken from a man aged 25 to 40 in good health. The CDR3 reads CASSFGGGLTYEQYF. The bases read TGTGCCAGCAGTTTCGGGGGTGGCCTTACTTACGAGCAGTACTTC.